In its sample, the clone carrying this TCR beta chain was seen a few times. Investigators isolated RNA and reverse transcribed it into cDNA to act as the sequencing template. Produced via immunoSEQ multiplex PCR; TCRdb's table is partial and in-frame only. Here the sample spans about 190,000 clones, roughly 66% being singletons. The data derive from a study of CD8+ T cells in alopecia areata. Trimming took 10 bases from V and 4 from J; bases not matched to a gene: 14. The CDR3 loop spans 15 amino acids. Looked up from germline, CDR1 is MDHEN and CDR2 is SYDVKM. Treatment specified: oral pan-JAK inhibitor, 5-10 mg twice daily. Sorting of PBMCs yielded the CD4+ and CD8+ T cells.

Specimen: CD4+ T cells sorted from blood, collected at week 24, from a patient treated with tofacitinib. The receptor was derived from a human donor with alopecia areata. This rearrangement joins TRBV28 to TRBJ1-1; 8 nucleotides align to TRBD1. The DNA for the CDR3 is TGTGCCACCCTAGGACAGGGAGGCGTGAGCACTGAAGCTTTCTTT. It encodes CATLGQGGVSTEAFF.